The T cell receptor beta chain described here comes from a study of blood T cell repertoires in COVID-19. Trimming left V 0 bases short and J 0 bases short, with 6 bases between. There are 14 residues in the CDR3. From germline, CDR1 is SGHDT and CDR2 YYEEEE. The protocol was immunoSEQ multiplex PCR, while the TCRdb copy is restricted to in-frame clones and leaves out a portion. This sample has around 200,000 clones; approximately 80% occur once, and the top ten carry around 7%. The sequence was collected from a middle-aged woman with COVID-19, enrolled during active disease. The chain recombines TRBV5-6 with TRBJ1-1; possibly TRBD1 for D (5 bases). Sequenced input: peripheral blood. CDR3 residues: CASSLVQVNTEAFF. CDR3 nucleotide sequence: TGTGCCAGCAGCTTGGTACAGGTGAACACTGAAGCTTTCTTT.